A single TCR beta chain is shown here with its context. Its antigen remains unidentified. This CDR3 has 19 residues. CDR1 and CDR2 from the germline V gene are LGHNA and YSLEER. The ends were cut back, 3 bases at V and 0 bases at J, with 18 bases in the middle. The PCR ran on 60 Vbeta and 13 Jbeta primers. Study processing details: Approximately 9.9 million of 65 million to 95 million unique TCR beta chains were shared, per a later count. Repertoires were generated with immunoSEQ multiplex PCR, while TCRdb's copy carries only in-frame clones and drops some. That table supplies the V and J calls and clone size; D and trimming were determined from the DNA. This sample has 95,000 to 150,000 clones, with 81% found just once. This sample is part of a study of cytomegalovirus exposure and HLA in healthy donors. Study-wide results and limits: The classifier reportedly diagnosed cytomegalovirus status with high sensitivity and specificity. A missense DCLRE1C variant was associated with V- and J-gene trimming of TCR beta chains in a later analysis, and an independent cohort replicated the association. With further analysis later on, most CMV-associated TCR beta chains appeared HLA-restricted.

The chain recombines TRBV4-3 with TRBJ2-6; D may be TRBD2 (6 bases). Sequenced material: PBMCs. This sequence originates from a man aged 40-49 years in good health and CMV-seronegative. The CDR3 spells CASSHPGEDPISGANVLTF. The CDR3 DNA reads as TGCGCCAGCAGCCACCCTGGGGAGGACCCTATCTCTGGGGCCAACGTCCTGACTTTC.